Below, 17 T cell receptor beta chains from the same sample are listed, as sequenced in a study of cytomegalovirus exposure and HLA in healthy donors. With 60 Vbeta and 13 Jbeta primers, the PCR was carried out. Only in-frame clones appear in the TCRdb table, and some are missing; sequencing was by immunoSEQ multiplex PCR. The sample has around 100,000 clones, less than 70% seen once. Material for sequencing was PBMCs. The origin of the receptors is a woman in her 30s in good health and CMV-seronegative.

This chain links TRBV6-5 with TRBJ2-5, with TRBD1 matching 9 bases. The DNA end is a closer match to TRBJ2-7, so the J assignment may be wrong. Per the germline V gene, CDR1 is MNHEY and CDR2 is SVGAGI. CDR3 size: 14 residues. The CDR3 protein is CASSSGQGGHEQYF. The CDR3 DNA is TGTGCCAGCAGTTCGGGACAGGGAGGGCACGAGCAGTACTTC.

The chain uses TRBV9 and TRBJ1-2; D perhaps matches TRBD1 (6 bases). The germline V and J ends were trimmed by 4 bases and 8 bases, with 30 bases remaining between them. CDR1 and CDR2 from the germline V gene are SGDLS and YYNGEE. This CDR3 region has 18 residues. CDR3 nucleotides: TGTGCCAGCAGCCACCATAGGGACACCGCTAGCGGGGAGGAAGGCTACACCTTC. This codes for CASSHHRDTASGEEGYTF. Drawing the rest from reference TRBV9 and TRBJ1-2, the complete variable domain is DSGVTQTPKHLITATGQRVTLRCSPRSGDLSVYWYQQSLDQGLQFLIQYYNGEERAKGNILERFSAQQFPDLHSELNLSSLELGDSALYFCASSHHRDTASGEEGYTFGSGTRLTVV.

Remarks on this clone: One end of the junction is discordant with germline, which a read error may explain. This chain links TRBV7-2 with TRBJ2-1, with D unclear. The germline V gene encodes CDR1 SGHTA and CDR2 FQGNSA. CDR3 length equals 15 residues. CDR3 sequence (DNA): TGTGCCAGCAGTTACTATTCGGTCGTCTACAATGAACAGTTCTTC. Protein product: CASSYYSVVYNEQFF.

V and J are TRBV6-5 and TRBJ2-1; 7 bases agree with TRBD2. Trimming took 1 base from V and 6 from J; bases not matched to a gene: 9. The CDR3 spans 16 residues. Per the germline V gene, CDR1 is MNHEY and CDR2 is SVGAGI. CDR3 coding DNA: TGTGCCAGCAGTTACTGGGGTACTAGCGATGGCAATGAGCAGTTCTTC. It codes for CASSYWGTSDGNEQFF.

This clone came up once. The chain recombines TRBV4-1 with TRBJ1-5, with D uncertain. The ends were cut back, 0 bases at V and 7 bases at J, with 16 bases in the middle. CDR3 length equals 16 residues. The germline V gene encodes CDR1 MGHRA and CDR2 YSYEKL. The CDR3 nucleotides read TGCGCCAGCAGCCAAGAGGCCACCGGGGTGGGACAGCCCCAGCATTTT. It encodes CASSQEATGVGQPQHF.

The chain employs TRBV9 and TRBJ1-5; D is unclear. The CDR3 is 15 amino acids. V dropped 0 bases and J dropped 1 base, with 8 bases sitting between them. CDR1 and CDR2 from the germline V gene are SGDLS and YYNGEE. CDR3 loop: CASSVAGESNQPQHF. As DNA, the CDR3 is TGTGCCAGCAGCGTAGCGGGAGAAAGCAATCAGCCCCAGCATTTT.

CDR3 sequence: CASRDRGINEQFF. The DNA of the CDR3 is TGTGCCAGCAGGGACAGGGGGATTAATGAGCAGTTCTTC. The chain couples TRBV5-6 to TRBJ2-1; TRBD1 matches at 10 bases. The V and J ends lost 5 bases and 7 bases, in that order; junction bases with no gene match: 3. Germline values: CDR1 SGHDT, CDR2 YYEEEE. This CDR3 is 13 amino acids long.

The chain carries TRBV18 and TRBJ1-5, with 10 positions matching TRBD1. This CDR3 contains 14 residues. Germline CDR1 is KGHSH and CDR2 is LQKENI. V dropped 4 bases and J dropped 3; count of bases not matched to a gene: 0. The CDR3 coding sequence is TGTGCCAGCTCACGACAGGGGGCCAATCAGCCCCAGCATTTT. Protein product: CASSRQGANQPQHF.

This chain links TRBV5-8 with TRBJ2-7; TRBD1 aligns across 10 bases. Germline CDR1 is SGHTS and CDR2 is YDEGEE. This CDR3 is 14 amino acids long. V lost 4 bases and J lost 3; bases outside the gene matches: 4. CDR3 region: CASSLRTGGYEQYF. CDR3 DNA: TGTGCCAGCAGCCTCAGGACAGGGGGCTACGAGCAGTACTTC.

The CDR3 region is CASSPLGGASGYTF. DNA of the CDR3: TGTGCCAGCAGCCCTCTCGGGGGGGCTAGTGGCTACACCTTC. V and J are TRBV14 and TRBJ1-2, with a tentative D call TRBD1 (6 bases). The CDR3 sequence is 14 residues long. CDR1 is SGHDN, CDR2 FVKESK, per germline. V lost 4 bases to trimming and J lost 7 bases, with 16 bases between them.

The chain combines TRBV6-4 with TRBJ2-1, with TRBD2 matching over 7 bases. This CDR3 is 16 amino acids long. The junction had 14 bases not matched to a gene; V was cut back by 6 bases and J by 6 bases. CDR1 is MRHNA, CDR2 SNTAGT, per germline. The CDR3 region is CASSPEGLAEINEQFF. The CDR3 nucleotides read TGTGCCAGCAGCCCTGAGGGGCTAGCGGAGATCAATGAGCAGTTCTTC.

The gene calls are TRBV7-9 and TRBJ1-6, with 7 bases lining up with TRBD1. V lost 5 bases, J lost 7 bases, and 8 bases stayed unmatched. Germline V lookup: CDR1 SEHNR, CDR2 FQNEAQ (reference sequence). The CDR3 has 15 amino acids. The CDR3 sequence is CASSQDRVGNSPLHF. CDR3 sequence (DNA): TGTGCCAGCAGCCAAGACAGGGTAGGCAATTCACCCCTCCACTTT. The variable domain in full, with the rest retrieved from reference TRBV7-9 and TRBJ1-6, is DTGVSQNPRHKITKRGQNVTFRCDPISEHNRLYWYRQTLGQGPEFLTYFQNEAQLEKSRLLSDRFSAERPKGSFSTLEIQRTEQGDSAMYLCASSQDRVGNSPLHFGNGTRLTVT.

This clone was picked up a small number of times. V and J are TRBV6-1 and TRBJ2-7, with 8 positions matching TRBD1. Germline CDR1 and CDR2: MNHNS and SASEGT. CDR3 length: 17 residues. The V and J ends lost 4 bases and 1 base, in that order; junction bases with no gene match: 12. This CDR3 reads CASSGRRGTGSSYEQYF. For the CDR3, the DNA is TGTGCCAGCAGTGGACGAAGAGGGACAGGCTCTTCCTACGAGCAGTACTTC.

The chain recombines TRBV28 with TRBJ1-5, with D perhaps TRBD1 (6 bases). Trimming pared 4 bases from V and 6 bases from J, leaving 19 bases between. Germline CDR1 and CDR2: MDHEN and SYDVKM. This CDR3 is built from 16 residues. CDR3 sequence (DNA): TGTGCCAGCAGTTCTCCCCCACAGGGAAGCGGTCAGCCCCAGCATTTT. It translates to CASSSPPQGSGQPQHF.

A word on this clone: The identical CDR3 is also encoded by other nucleotide sequences in the sample. The genes are TRBV9 and TRBJ2-7; 7 bases are a match to TRBD1. Germline values: CDR1 SGDLS, CDR2 YYNGEE. The ends lost 0 bases at V and 1 base at J; junction bases unmatched: 1. CDR3 length: 14 residues. This chain's CDR3 is CASSVAGQSYEQYF. The DNA for the CDR3 is TGTGCCAGCAGCGTAGCGGGACAGTCCTACGAGCAGTACTTC.

The chain links TRBV11-1 to TRBJ1-1; 7 bases map to TRBD1. After removal of 2 bases from V and 7 bases from J, the junction contained 7 bases not matched to a gene. The CDR3 runs 14 residues. CDR1 is SGHAT, CDR2 FQDESV, per germline (reference sequence). The CDR3 DNA is TGTGCCAGCAGCTTATCGGTCGGACAGGATGAAGCTTTCTTT. Protein sequence: CASSLSVGQDEAFF. Variable domain in full (rest from reference TRBV11-1 and TRBJ1-1): EAEVAQSPRYKITEKSQAVAFWCDPISGHATLYWYRQILGQGPELLVQFQDESVVDDSQLPKDRFSAERLKGVDSTLKIQPAELGDSAMYLCASSLSVGQDEAFFGQGTRLTVV.

The table lists this clone with a count of one. The chain couples TRBV6-5 to TRBJ1-5, with 9 bases that match TRBD1. This CDR3 has 14 amino acids. The germline V gene encodes CDR1 MNHEY and CDR2 SVGAGI. Trimming removed 3 bases from V and 6 bases from J; junction bases left unmatched: 3. CDR3 region: CASSYLTGGQPQHF. DNA of the CDR3: TGTGCCAGCAGTTATTTGACAGGGGGTCAGCCCCAGCATTTT.